This T cell receptor (beta chain) is drawn from a study of post-analysis software for immune sequencing data (dated by TCRdb to between 2015 and 2017). In terms of the full investigation: Recorded disease courses included relapsing-remitting, secondary progressive and progressive-relapsing multiple sclerosis, with some patients lacking subtype annotation. The patient repertoires were set against ten to eleven previously published healthy control repertoires from donors whose ages ranged from roughly 6 to 27 years. A subset of samples was prepared in parallel using single-end sample barcoding, then pooled and co-amplified after Illumina adapter ligation. What the study reported, not specific to this receptor: Strong co-clustering of samples prepared in the same batch was shown by direct clustering with F measure, prompting a batch-effect correction. The multiple sclerosis patient group was slightly younger than the control group. Significantly lower normalized Chao1 diversity was found in multiple sclerosis patients than in controls, suggesting substantial peripheral T-cell clonal expansion. Patients showed significantly higher frequencies than controls for five TRBV segments, among them TRBV5-6, TRBV5-1 and TRBV20-1.

The cysteine opens and the phenylalanine closes a CDR3 of 13 amino acids. Only the CDR3 part of the read is kept: 39 bases, read in frame from the first base. Via the germline V gene, CDR1 is LGHNA and CDR2 YNFKEQ. At the junction V is shortened by 7 bases and J by 5 bases; bases outside the gene matches: 2. TCR beta repertoires were profiled from peripheral blood of over 10 young patients with multiple sclerosis to demonstrate the VDJtools post-analysis software. Multiple sclerosis patients were children and adolescents aged 6 to 15 years. The protocol used for the library was PCR. Sequencing instrument: Illumina HiSeq 2500. Unique molecular identifiers were incorporated into TCR beta cDNA libraries to reduce PCR and sequencing biases. Approximately 500,000 cDNA molecules were obtained per 1 to 10 million input T cells, so each molecule approximated one T cell. The same protocol used for the earlier healthy control dataset was applied to prepare and sequence the patient libraries. Within a given batch, samples were prepared together, multiplexed and sequenced on the same HiSeq lane. Concerning the study's data processing: MIGEC handled the raw barcoded reads, throwing out single-read molecular identifier groups before consensus assembly and CDR3 extraction. Clonotype tables were post-analysed with VDJtools, and diversity was normalized by down-sampling all datasets to the smallest sample size. In repertoire overlap clustering, CDR3 amino acid sequences, but not nucleotide sequences, were matched to correct batch-related cross-sample contamination. TCRdb reran the public reads through fastp at Q25 and MiXCR, keeping productive beta chains. Each CDR3 protein appears once, grouped with its most common genes and DNA. The V and J calls, along with clone size, are taken from TCRdb and not from the paper's own processing. The sample table lists about 460,000 distinct CDR3 sequences, around 40% of them with a count of one. The ten largest clones take up about an eighth of the sample.

Remarks on this clonotype: Its binding antigen is unknown. Qualities for individual bases were not recorded, and no much larger clone is one base off.

This receptor was taken from a girl aged 5-17 years with multiple sclerosis. Sequencing was carried out using blood. In this chain, TRBV4-2 is recombined with TRBJ2-3; 11 central bases correspond to TRBD2. The CDR3 reads as follows: CASTSGRRDTQYF. Here is the DNA: TGTGCCAGCACTAGCGGGAGGAGAGATACGCAGTATTTT.